Here is one T cell receptor (beta chain) with its context. Its antigen remains unidentified. This specimen belongs to a study of siplizumab effects on memory and regulatory T cells. Per sample, the assay covered approximately 100,000 TCR templates. Clones were sequenced by immunoSEQ multiplex PCR, and TCRdb holds only the in-frame ones, with some missing. Of tens of thousands of clones detected, roughly 87% appear once; the ten largest clones hold less than 0.35%. CDR1 is LNHDA, CDR2 SQIVND, per germline (reference sequence). With 8 bases removed from V and 6 bases from J, the gap between germline ends came to 10 bases. The CDR3 is made up of 12 amino acids. Study outcomes and limitations: Suppressive capability of dividing Tregs from siplizumab cultures went unverified. Only a minority of proliferating CD4+ or CD8+ clones had an assignable naive or memory phenotype, with roughly 75-95% lacking one.

Sequencing was done on a sample of naive CD8+ T cells sorted from blood. The chain recombines TRBV19 with TRBJ2-2; TRBD1 might be the D (6 bases). This sequence originates from a human donor in good health. The CDR3 sequence is CASRPGAGELFF. The DNA for the CDR3 is TGTGCCAGTCGACCAGGGGCCGGGGAGCTGTTTTTT.